What follows is one T cell receptor beta chain and its context. Antigen: not known. The repertoire was sequenced with immunoSEQ multiplex PCR; TCRdb's copy has only in-frame clones and lacks some. The table shows tens of thousands of clones, with about 85% occurring only once. The data are from a study of OX40 agonist ivuxolimab in advanced cancers. Study observations and caveats: Averaging showed that CD8+ T cells had more expanded clones than CD4+ did. CD4+ and CD8+ blood T cells expanded clonally by week 6 at 0.1 to 3.0 mg/kg.

The germline V gene encodes CDR1 GTSNPN and CDR2 SVGIG (reference sequence). The V end lost 2 bases, the J end lost 1 base, and 9 bases lay between the germline ends. This CDR3 has 14 residues. The gene calls are TRBV30 and TRBJ2-1; D unresolved. The specimen was CD4+ or CD8+ T cells sorted from blood, collected in a trial of the OX40 agonist ivuxolimab. The receptor was isolated from an adult with an advanced solid tumor such as melanoma, head and neck, liver or kidney cancer. The CDR3 DNA reads as TGTGCCTGGAGTCAAGGGATGTCCTACAATGAGCAGTTCTTC. It codes for CAWSQGMSYNEQFF.